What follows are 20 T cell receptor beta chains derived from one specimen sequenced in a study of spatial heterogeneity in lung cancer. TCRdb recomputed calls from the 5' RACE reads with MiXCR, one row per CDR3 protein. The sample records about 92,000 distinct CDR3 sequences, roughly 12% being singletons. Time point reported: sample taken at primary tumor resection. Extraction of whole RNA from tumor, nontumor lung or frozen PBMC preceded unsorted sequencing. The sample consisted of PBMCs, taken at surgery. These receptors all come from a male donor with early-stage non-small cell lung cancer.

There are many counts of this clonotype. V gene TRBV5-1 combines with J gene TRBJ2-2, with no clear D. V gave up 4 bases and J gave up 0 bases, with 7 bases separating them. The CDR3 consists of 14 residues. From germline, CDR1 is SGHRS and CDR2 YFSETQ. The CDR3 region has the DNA TGCGCCAGCAGCGAGGCCGCGAACACCGGGGAGCTGTTTTTT. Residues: CASSEAANTGELFF.

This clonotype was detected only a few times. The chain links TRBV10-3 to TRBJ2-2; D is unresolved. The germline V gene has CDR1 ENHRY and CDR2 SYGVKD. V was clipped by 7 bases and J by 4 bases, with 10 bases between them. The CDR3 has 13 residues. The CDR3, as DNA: TGTGCCATCACTAAGGAGAGCACCGGGGAGCTGTTTTTT. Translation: CAITKESTGELFF.

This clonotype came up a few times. The CDR3 here is CSARETVNQPQHF. The CDR3 DNA reads TGCAGTGCTAGAGAAACGGTAAATCAGCCCCAGCATTTT. The rearrangement joins TRBV20-1 to TRBJ1-5; D is unclear. The germline V and J ends were trimmed by 0 bases and 4 bases, with 7 bases remaining between them. The CDR3 contains 13 residues. CDR1 is DFQATT, CDR2 SNEGSKA, per germline (reference sequence).

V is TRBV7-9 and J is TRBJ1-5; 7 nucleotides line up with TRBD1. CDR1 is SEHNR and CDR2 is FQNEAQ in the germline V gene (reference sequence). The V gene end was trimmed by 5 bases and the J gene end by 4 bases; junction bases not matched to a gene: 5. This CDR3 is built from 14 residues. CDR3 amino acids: CASSTQGKNQPQHF. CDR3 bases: TGTGCCAGCAGCACACAGGGGAAAAATCAGCCCCAGCATTTT.

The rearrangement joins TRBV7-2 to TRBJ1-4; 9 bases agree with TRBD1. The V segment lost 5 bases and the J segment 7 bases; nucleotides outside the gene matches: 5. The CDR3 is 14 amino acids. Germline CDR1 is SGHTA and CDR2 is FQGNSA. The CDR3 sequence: CASSVGTGPEKLFF. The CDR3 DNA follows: TGTGCCAGCAGCGTCGGGACAGGGCCTGAAAAACTGTTTTTT.

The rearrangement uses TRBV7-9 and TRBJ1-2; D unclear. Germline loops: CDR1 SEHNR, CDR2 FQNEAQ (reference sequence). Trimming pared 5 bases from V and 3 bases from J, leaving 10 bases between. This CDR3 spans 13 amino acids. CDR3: CASSRSRDYGYTF. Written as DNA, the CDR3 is TGTGCCAGCAGCCGGAGCAGAGACTATGGCTACACCTTC. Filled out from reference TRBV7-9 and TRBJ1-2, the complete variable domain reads DTGVSQNPRHKITKRGQNVTFRCDPISEHNRLYWYRQTLGQGPEFLTYFQNEAQLEKSRLLSDRFSAERPKGSFSTLEIQRTEQGDSAMYLCASSRSRDYGYTFGSGTRLTVV.

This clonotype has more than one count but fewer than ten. This CDR3 reads CASSLVSGSYEQYF. The CDR3 DNA reads as TGTGCCAGCAGCTTAGTGTCGGGTTCCTACGAGCAGTACTTC. The chain uses TRBV7-2 and TRBJ2-7; no definite D call. V lost 1 base to trimming and J lost 1 base, with 8 bases between them. Germline V gene data show CDR1 as SGHTA and CDR2 as FQGNSA. The CDR3 loop spans 14 amino acids.

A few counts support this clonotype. CDR3 in DNA: TGTGCCAGCAGTTCCAGCCCGGGACAGGATTATCAGCCCCAGCATTTT. It codes for CASSSSPGQDYQPQHF. The rearrangement links TRBV28 to TRBJ1-5; TRBD1 matches at 8 bases. The CDR3 extends over 16 amino acids. Germline assignment: CDR1 MDHEN and CDR2 SYDVKM. Trimming removed 4 bases from V and 5 bases from J; junction bases left unmatched: 10.

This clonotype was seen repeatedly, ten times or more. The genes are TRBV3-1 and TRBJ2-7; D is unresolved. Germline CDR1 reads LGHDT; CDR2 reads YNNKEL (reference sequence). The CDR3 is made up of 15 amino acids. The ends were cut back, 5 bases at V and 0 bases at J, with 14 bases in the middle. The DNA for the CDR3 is TGTGCCAGCAGCTCTCTAGGGATGAGCTCCTACGAGCAGTACTTC. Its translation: CASSSLGMSSYEQYF.

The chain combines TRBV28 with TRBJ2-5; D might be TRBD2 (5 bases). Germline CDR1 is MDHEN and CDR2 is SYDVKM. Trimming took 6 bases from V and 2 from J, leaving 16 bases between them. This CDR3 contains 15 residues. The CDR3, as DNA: TGTGCCAGCAGCCGACCCAGCGGAGGACAAGAGACCCAGTACTTC. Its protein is CASSRPSGGQETQYF.

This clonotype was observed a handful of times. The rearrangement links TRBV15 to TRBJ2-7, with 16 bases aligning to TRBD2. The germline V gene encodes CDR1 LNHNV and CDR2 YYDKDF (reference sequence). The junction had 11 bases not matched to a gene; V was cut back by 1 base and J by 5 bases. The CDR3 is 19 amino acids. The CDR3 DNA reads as TGTGCCACCAGCAGAGCCCCGGGACTAGCGGGAGGGCCAATCCACGAGCAGTACTTC. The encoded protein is CATSRAPGLAGGPIHEQYF. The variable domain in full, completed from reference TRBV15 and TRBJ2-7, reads DAMVIQNPRYQVTQFGKPVTLSCSQTLNHNVMYWYQQKSSQAPKLLFHYYDKDFNNEADTPDNFQSRRPNTSFCFLDIRSPGLGDTAMYLCATSRAPGLAGGPIHEQYFGPGTRLTVT.

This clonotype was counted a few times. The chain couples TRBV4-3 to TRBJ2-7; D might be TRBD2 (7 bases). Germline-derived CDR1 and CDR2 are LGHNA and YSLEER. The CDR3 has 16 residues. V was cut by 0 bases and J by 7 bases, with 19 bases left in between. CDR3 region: CASSQDIGGGPREQYF. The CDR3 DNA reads TGCGCCAGCAGCCAAGATATAGGGGGAGGGCCCCGTGAGCAGTACTTC.

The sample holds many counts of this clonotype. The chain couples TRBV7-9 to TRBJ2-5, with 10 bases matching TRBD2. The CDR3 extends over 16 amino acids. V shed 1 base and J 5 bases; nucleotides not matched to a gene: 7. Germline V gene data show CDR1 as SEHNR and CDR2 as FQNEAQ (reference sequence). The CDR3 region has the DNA TGTGCCAGCAGCTTAGTCAGCGGGAGGGCCCGTGAGACCCAGTACTTC. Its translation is CASSLVSGRARETQYF.

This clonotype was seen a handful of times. The CDR3 reads CASSPAGGEADTQYF. For the CDR3, the DNA is TGTGCCAGCAGTCCCGCGGGCGGGGAGGCAGATACGCAGTATTTT. The rearrangement joins TRBV6-5 to TRBJ2-3; D is perhaps TRBD2 (6 bases). The CDR3 sequence is 15 residues long. The germline V gene has CDR1 MNHEY and CDR2 SVGAGI. Trimming took off 5 bases at V and 4 bases at J, with 16 bases between the two ends.

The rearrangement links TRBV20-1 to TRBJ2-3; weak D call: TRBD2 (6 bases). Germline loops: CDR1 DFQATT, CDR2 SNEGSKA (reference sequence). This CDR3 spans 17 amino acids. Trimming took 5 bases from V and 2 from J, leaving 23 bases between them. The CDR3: CSAEEPGLGYSTDTQYF. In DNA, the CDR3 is TGCAGTGCTGAAGAACCGGGACTTGGATATTCCACAGATACGCAGTATTTT.

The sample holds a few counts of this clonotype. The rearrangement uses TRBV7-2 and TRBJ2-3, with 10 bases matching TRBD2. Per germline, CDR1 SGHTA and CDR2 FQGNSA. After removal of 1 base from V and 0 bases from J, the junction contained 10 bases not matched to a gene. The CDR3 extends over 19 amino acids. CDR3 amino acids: CASSLVFQRGGPSTDTQYF. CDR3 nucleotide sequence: TGTGCCAGCAGCTTAGTCTTCCAGCGGGGGGGTCCTAGCACAGATACGCAGTATTTT.

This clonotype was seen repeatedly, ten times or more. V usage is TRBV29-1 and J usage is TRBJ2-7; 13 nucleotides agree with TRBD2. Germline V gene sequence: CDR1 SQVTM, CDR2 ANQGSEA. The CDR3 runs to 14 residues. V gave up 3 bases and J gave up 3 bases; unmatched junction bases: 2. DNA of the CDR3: TGCAGCGTTGAGGGGACTAGCGGGAACTACGAGCAGTACTTC. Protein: CSVEGTSGNYEQYF.

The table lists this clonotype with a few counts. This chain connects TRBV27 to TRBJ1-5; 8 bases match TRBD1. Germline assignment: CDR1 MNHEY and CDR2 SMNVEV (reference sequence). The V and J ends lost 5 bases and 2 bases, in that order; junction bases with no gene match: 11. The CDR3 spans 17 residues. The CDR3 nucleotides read TGTGCCAGCAGTCAGGGAAGGACAGGGAGAGGCAATCAGCCCCAGCATTTT. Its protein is CASSQGRTGRGNQPQHF.

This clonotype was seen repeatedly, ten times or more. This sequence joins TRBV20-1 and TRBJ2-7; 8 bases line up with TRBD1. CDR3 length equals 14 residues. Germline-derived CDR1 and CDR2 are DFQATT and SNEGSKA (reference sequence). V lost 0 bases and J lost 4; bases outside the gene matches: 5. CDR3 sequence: CSARDSGGWYEQYF. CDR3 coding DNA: TGCAGTGCTAGAGATTCAGGGGGCTGGTACGAGCAGTACTTC.

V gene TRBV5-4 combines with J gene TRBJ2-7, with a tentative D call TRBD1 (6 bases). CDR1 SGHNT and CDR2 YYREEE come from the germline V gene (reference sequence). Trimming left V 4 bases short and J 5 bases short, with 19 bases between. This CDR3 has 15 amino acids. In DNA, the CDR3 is TGTGCCAGCAGCCCTGGGACACCCCGATGGGACGAGCAGTACTTC. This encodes CASSPGTPRWDEQYF. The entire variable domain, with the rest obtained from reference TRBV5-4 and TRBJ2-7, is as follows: ETGVTQSPTHLIKTRGQQVTLRCSSQSGHNTVSWYQQALGQGPQFIFQYYREEENGRGNFPPRFSGLQFPNYSSELNVNALELDDSALYLCASSPGTPRWDEQYFGPGTRLTVT.